These 7 T cell receptor beta chains originate from one sample sequenced in a study of cytomegalovirus exposure and HLA in healthy donors. This PCR relied on a set of 60 Vbeta primers and 13 Jbeta primers. Assay: immunoSEQ multiplex PCR; the TCRdb copy retains only in-frame clones and omits some. The table records around 180,000 clones, around 85% of them present only once. Sequences were obtained from PBMCs. The receptors were sampled from a boy younger than 10 in good health and CMV-seronegative.

The chain carries TRBV7-9 and TRBJ2-7; 7 bases align to TRBD1. Germline assignment: CDR1 SEHNR and CDR2 FQNEAQ (reference sequence). The CDR3 has 16 residues. V was clipped by 1 base and J by 2 bases; unmatched bases: 8. The DNA of the CDR3 is TGTGCCAGCAGCTTAGTATCTTTAGGACAGGCCTACGAGCAGTACTTC. Residues: CASSLVSLGQAYEQYF.

The chain joins TRBV18 to TRBJ2-5; the D gene is possibly TRBD2 (5 bases). Trimming shortened V by 5 bases and J by 1 base, and 17 bases separated the two germline ends. Germline V gene data show CDR1 as KGHSH and CDR2 as LQKENI. The CDR3 is made up of 16 amino acids. The CDR3 nucleotides are TGTGCCAGCTCAACTCCGGGATCGAAAAGCCAAGAGACCCAGTACTTC. Amino acids: CASSTPGSKSQETQYF.

A note on this clone: Likely a read error: the CDR3 ends without its conserved phenylalanine or tryptophan. No DNA is shown, since the ends of the CDR3 on it are uncertain; the CDR3 is the one TCRdb lists. V is TRBV5-1 and J is TRBJ2-7; TRBD1 reflects the table's D call only, with no check against the DNA. CDR1 SGHRS and CDR2 YFSETQ come from the germline V gene. Counting both end residues, the CDR3 totals 14 amino acids. The CDR3 here is CASSAGTGAGLTTL.

This clone was picked up one time. This chain connects TRBV5-6 to TRBJ2-1; D is possibly TRBD2 (6 bases). Germline loops: CDR1 SGHDT, CDR2 YYEEEE. Deletions cut 0 bases from V and 4 bases from J, with 17 bases between. The CDR3 sequence is 17 residues long. CDR3 sequence: CASSLALARINYNEQFF. In DNA, the CDR3 is TGTGCCAGCAGCTTGGCTCTAGCGAGGATCAATTACAATGAGCAGTTCTTC.

The chain has TRBV4-1 and TRBJ1-4; 7 bases are shared with TRBD1. The ends lost 0 bases at V and 4 bases at J; junction bases unmatched: 2. From germline, CDR1 is MGHRA and CDR2 YSYEKL. The CDR3 totals 15 residues. CDR3 sequence (DNA): TGCGCCAGCAGCCAAGATCAGGGGGGTAATGAAAAACTGTTTTTT. It codes for CASSQDQGGNEKLFF.

The chain links TRBV7-9 to TRBJ2-1; 9 bases are a match to TRBD2. Germline CDR1 reads SEHNR; CDR2 reads FQNEAQ (reference sequence). V shed 1 base and J 1 base; nucleotides not matched to a gene: 5. This CDR3 has 17 residues. CDR3 amino acids: CASSLGGLAGSYNEQFF. The DNA of the CDR3 is TGTGCCAGCAGCTTAGGCGGGCTAGCGGGGTCCTACAATGAGCAGTTCTTC.

The chain employs TRBV9 and TRBJ1-2; a weak D match, TRBD1 (5 bases). Germline assignment: CDR1 SGDLS and CDR2 YYNGEE. V was shortened by 4 bases and J by 4 bases, with 11 bases between the two germline ends. The CDR3 extends over 13 amino acids. CDR3 protein: CASSPLDSYGYTF. DNA of the CDR3: TGTGCCAGCAGCCCCTTAGACAGCTATGGCTACACCTTC.